Each of the 18 T cell receptor beta chains below was sequenced from the same sample in a study of T cells in Graves' hyperthyroidism and ophthalmopathy. Researchers took RNA transcripts and amplified the TCR beta CDR3 regions from them. Primed by the HTBI set, a first-round RT-PCR was run on the TCR CDR3. TCRdb re-analysed the multiplex PCR reads in MiXCR, keeping a single row per CDR3 protein. Among 500,000 or so distinct CDR3 sequences listed, 17% were seen once. The sample was blood. These receptors were collected from a woman between 18 and 29 years old with Graves' ophthalmopathy.

This clonotype was detected only a few times. The germline gene is not matched at one end of the junction; a read error may be the cause. The chain uses TRBV7-3 and TRBJ2-2; D is perhaps TRBD2 (6 bases). Looked up from germline, CDR1 is SGHTA and CDR2 is FQGTGA. This CDR3 has 15 amino acids. CDR3: CASRPGSGGAGELVF. CDR3 in DNA: TGTGCCAGCAGGCCGGGATCCGGAGGGGCCGGGGAGCTGGTTTTT.

The gene calls are TRBV19 and TRBJ2-7; tentatively, D is TRBD1 (5 bases). The CDR3 sequence is 11 residues long. With 7 bases removed from V and 6 bases from J, the gap between germline ends came to 10 bases. CDR1 is LNHDA and CDR2 is SQIVND in the germline V gene (reference sequence). The CDR3 DNA reads TGTGCCAGTACCCAGGGTGTCGAGCAGTACTTC. Amino acid sequence: CASTQGVEQYF.

The V call is TRBV3-1, the J call TRBJ2-2; tentative D call: TRBD2 (6 bases). V was shortened by 4 bases and J by 5 bases, with 14 bases between the two germline ends. CDR3 length equals 15 residues. CDR1 LGHDT and CDR2 YNNKEL come from the germline V gene (reference sequence). The DNA of the CDR3 is TGTGCCAGCAGCCGGAGGGGTAGCGAGACCGGGGAGCTGTTTTTT. It specifies CASSRRGSETGELFF.

This clonotype was seen ten or more times. The chain couples TRBV7-9 to TRBJ2-1; 7 nucleotides line up with TRBD2. CDR1 and CDR2 from the germline V gene are SEHNR and FQNEAQ (reference sequence). The CDR3 extends over 13 amino acids. The V gene end was trimmed by 8 bases and the J gene end by 6 bases; junction bases not matched to a gene: 7. The CDR3 DNA is TGTGCCAGCCACCGGGAGGACCGCAATGAGCAGTTCTTC. It is translated as CASHREDRNEQFF.

This clonotype was counted between two and nine times. V and J are TRBV9 and TRBJ1-4, with unresolved D. CDR3 length: 16 amino acids. Looked up from germline, CDR1 is SGDLS and CDR2 is YYNGEE. V was trimmed by 1 base and J by 0 bases, leaving 10 bases between them. The CDR3 nucleotides read TGTGCCAGCAGCGTATCCCCCGGGACAACTAATGAAAAACTGTTTTTT. Amino acids: CASSVSPGTTNEKLFF. Variable domain in full (rest from reference TRBV9 and TRBJ1-4): DSGVTQTPKHLITATGQRVTLRCSPRSGDLSVYWYQQSLDQGLQFLIQYYNGEERAKGNILERFSAQQFPDLHSELNLSSLELGDSALYFCASSVSPGTTNEKLFFGSGTQLSVL.

A few counts support this clonotype. The chain uses TRBV19 and TRBJ1-2, with a possible D match to TRBD1 (5 bases). CDR1 is LNHDA, CDR2 SQIVND, per germline (reference sequence). The CDR3 spans 16 residues. V was trimmed by 0 bases and J by 6 bases, leaving 17 bases between them. Here the CDR3 reads CASSIDGATSGDGYTF. The CDR3 coding sequence is TGTGCCAGTAGTATAGATGGGGCCACCTCGGGAGATGGCTACACCTTC.

In this sample, this clonotype turned up a few times. The rearrangement uses TRBV6-2 or TRBV6-3 and TRBJ2-3, with TRBD1 matching over 8 bases. V was clipped by 9 bases and J by 0 bases; unmatched bases: 17. Germline V gene data show CDR1 as MNHEY and CDR2 as SVGEGT. The CDR3 is 18 residues long. CDR3 loop: CASREEGQGASSTDTQYF. The CDR3 DNA sequence: TGTGCCAGTAGAGAGGAGGGGCAGGGGGCCTCGAGCACAGATACGCAGTATTTT.

Here the CDR3 DNA reads TGTGCCAGTAGTATCCAGGACAGGCCCCAGCCCCAGCATTTT. Translating it yields CASSIQDRPQPQHF. The rearrangement links TRBV19 to TRBJ1-5; 7 bases are shared with TRBD1. The germline CDR1 and CDR2 sequences are LNHDA and SQIVND (reference sequence). The CDR3 covers 14 residues. V shed 3 bases, J shed 7 bases, and the junction held 6 bases outside the gene matches. Drawing the rest from reference TRBV19 and TRBJ1-5, the complete variable domain is DGGITQSPKYLFRKEGQNVTLSCEQNLNHDAMYWYRQDPGQGLRLIYYSQIVNDFQKGDIAEGYSVSREKKESFPLTVTSAQKNPTAFYLCASSIQDRPQPQHFGDGTRLSIL.

In this sample, this clonotype turned up a few times. The chain's CDR3 is CASSPGGGPIYGYTF. DNA for the CDR3: TGTGCCAGCAGCCCGGGAGGAGGACCTATCTATGGCTACACCTTC. This chain links TRBV7-3 with TRBJ1-2; D ambiguous. Germline assignment: CDR1 SGHTA and CDR2 FQGTGA. CDR3 length equals 15 residues. Between the trimmed V and J ends, which lost 5 bases and 4 bases, there was a span of 17 bases.

This clonotype was seen at least ten times. The CDR3 sequence is CASSYSGTGDLAFF. CDR3 sequence (DNA): TGTGCCAGCAGTTACTCGGGGACAGGGGATCTGGCTTTCTTT. This sequence joins TRBV6-5 and TRBJ1-1, with 10 positions matching TRBD1. Trimming removed 0 bases from V and 11 bases from J; junction bases left unmatched: 6. CDR3 length: 14 amino acids. The germline CDR1 and CDR2 sequences are MNHEY and SVGAGI.

This clonotype was recorded at least ten times. The genes are TRBV13 and TRBJ2-3, with a tentative D call TRBD2 (6 bases). The CDR3 loop spans 15 amino acids. Germline V gene lookup returns CDR1 PRHDT and CDR2 FYEKMQ (reference sequence). Between the trimmed V and J ends, which lost 5 bases and 6 bases, there was a span of 18 bases. DNA of the CDR3: TGTGCCAGCAGCCCCCCATTGACTAGAACGGATACGCAGTATTTT. Protein product: CASSPPLTRTDTQYF. The variable domain in full, completed from reference TRBV13 and TRBJ2-3, reads AAGVIQSPRHLIKEKRETATLKCYPIPRHDTVYWYQQGPGQDPQFLISFYEKMQSDKGSIPDRFSAQQFSDYHSELNMSSLELGDSALYFCASSPPLTRTDTQYFGPGTRLTVL.

V and J are TRBV4-1 and TRBJ2-1; 7 bases agree with TRBD2. The CDR3 is 16 residues long. V was pared by 4 bases and J by 5 bases, with 11 bases of the junction left unmatched. CDR1 and CDR2 from the germline V gene are MGHRA and YSYEKL. The CDR3 loop is CASSPPRGEGNNEQFF. DNA for the CDR3: TGCGCCAGCAGCCCTCCTCGTGGGGAGGGGAACAATGAGCAGTTCTTC.

This clonotype has ten or more counts. The chain joins TRBV27 to TRBJ2-1, with TRBD2 matching 10 bases. Germline V gene sequence: CDR1 MNHEY, CDR2 SMNVEV (reference sequence). This CDR3 is built from 13 residues. The trim removed 11 bases at V and 1 base at J, leaving 2 bases unmatched. The CDR3 region has the DNA TGTGCCCGTAGCGGGGGGTCCTACAATGAGCAGTTCTTC. Amino acids: CARSGGSYNEQFF.

This clonotype was detected only a few times. The chain links TRBV12-3 or TRBV12-4 to TRBJ2-1; D may be TRBD2 (5 bases). The CDR3 spans 11 residues. The germline V and J ends were trimmed by 8 bases and 7 bases, with 9 bases remaining between them. The CDR3: CASGSLNEQFF. As DNA, the CDR3 is TGTGCCAGCGGGAGTTTAAATGAGCAGTTCTTC.

This clonotype was counted at least ten times. This rearrangement joins TRBV27 to TRBJ2-7, with D unresolved. Germline V gives CDR1 MNHEY, CDR2 SMNVEV (reference sequence). Trimming shortened V by 5 bases and J by 0 bases, and 11 bases separated the two germline ends. This CDR3 spans 14 amino acids. The CDR3 DNA sequence: TGTGCCAGCAGTCCCGGACGGAGCTCCTACGAGCAGTACTTC. This sequence encodes CASSPGRSSYEQYF.

The gene calls are TRBV5-1 and TRBJ2-7; TRBD2 matches 10 bases. Germline V gene lookup returns CDR1 SGHRS and CDR2 YFSETQ. V was pared by 3 bases and J by 6 bases, with 6 bases of the junction left unmatched. The CDR3 extends over 14 amino acids. The CDR3 region is CASSSLTSGPEQYF. In DNA, the CDR3 is TGCGCCAGCAGCTCCCTGACTAGCGGGCCCGAGCAGTACTTC.

The V and J genes are TRBV20-1 and TRBJ2-4, with 11 nucleotides matching TRBD2. The germline V gene encodes CDR1 DFQATT and CDR2 SNEGSKA (reference sequence). CDR3 length equals 18 residues. The V segment lost 0 bases and the J segment 6 bases; nucleotides outside the gene matches: 13. The CDR3 DNA is TGCAGTGCTAGAGATGGATGGGCTAGCGGGAGGATGGGAAACATTCAGTACTTC. The encoded protein is CSARDGWASGRMGNIQYF.

This clonotype was recorded a few times. The V gene is TRBV4-1, the J gene TRBJ2-5; 10 bases are shared with TRBD2. V lost 4 bases, J lost 5 bases, and 7 bases stayed unmatched. CDR3 length: 15 amino acids. CDR1 is MGHRA, CDR2 YSYEKL, per germline. The CDR3, as DNA: TGCGCCAGCAGCCTTATCGGGACTAGCGCGGAGACCCAGTACTTC. This codes for CASSLIGTSAETQYF.